This TCR beta chain was obtained from a study of blood T cell repertoires in COVID-19. Study-wide context: The United States, Italy and Spain supplied acute and convalescent COVID-19 samples. T cells, B-cell-depleted T cells, or PBMCs provided the cDNA or gDNA that served as material.

Per the study methods: Reference gene primer amplification gave estimated nucleated cell counts. The protocol was immunoSEQ multiplex PCR, while the TCRdb copy is restricted to in-frame clones and leaves out a portion. The D gene and trimming were derived from the DNA, and the V and J assignments and clone size from that table. The table lists about 220,000 clones, around 82% of them singletons. Trimming left V 4 bases short and J 5 bases short, with 15 bases between. The CDR3 extends over 14 amino acids. The V gene's germline CDR1 is SGHRS and CDR2 YFSETQ. Sample: peripheral blood. This TCR was sampled from a woman aged 70 to 79 with acute or convalescent COVID-19. The V call is TRBV5-1, the J call TRBJ2-5, with D possibly matching TRBD1 (8 bases). Here the CDR3 reads CASSGSGDRETQYF. Written as DNA, the CDR3 is TGCGCCAGCAGCGGGAGCGGGGACAGGGAGACCCAGTACTTC.